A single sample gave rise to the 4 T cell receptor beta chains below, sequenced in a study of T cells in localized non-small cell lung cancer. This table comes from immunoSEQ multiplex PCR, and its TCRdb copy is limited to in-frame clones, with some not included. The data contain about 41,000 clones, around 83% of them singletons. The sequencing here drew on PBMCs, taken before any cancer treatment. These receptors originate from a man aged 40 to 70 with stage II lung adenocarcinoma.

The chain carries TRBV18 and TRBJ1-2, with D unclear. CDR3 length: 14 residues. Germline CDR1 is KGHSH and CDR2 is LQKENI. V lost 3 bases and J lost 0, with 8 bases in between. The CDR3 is CASSPDLTNYGYTF. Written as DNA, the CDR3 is TGTGCCAGCTCACCGGACCTAACTAACTATGGCTACACCTTC.

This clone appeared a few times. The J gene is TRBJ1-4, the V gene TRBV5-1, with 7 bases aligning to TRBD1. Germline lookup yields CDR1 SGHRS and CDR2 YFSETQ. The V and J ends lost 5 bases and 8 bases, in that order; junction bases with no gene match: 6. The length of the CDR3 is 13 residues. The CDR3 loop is CASRRDRDEKLFF. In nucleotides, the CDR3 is TGCGCCAGCAGAAGGGACAGAGACGAAAAACTGTTTTTT. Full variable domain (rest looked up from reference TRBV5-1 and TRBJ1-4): KAGVTQTPRYLIKTRGQQVTLSCSPISGHRSVSWYQQTPGQGLQFLFEYFSETQRNKGNFPGRFSGRQFSNSRSEMNVSTLELGDSALYLCASRRDRDEKLFFGSGTQLSVL.

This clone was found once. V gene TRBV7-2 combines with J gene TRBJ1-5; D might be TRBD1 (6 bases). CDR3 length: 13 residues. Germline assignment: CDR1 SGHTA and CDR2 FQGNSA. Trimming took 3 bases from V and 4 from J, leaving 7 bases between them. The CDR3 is CASSLDRNQPQHF. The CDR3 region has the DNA TGTGCCAGCAGCTTGGACAGAAATCAGCCCCAGCATTTT.

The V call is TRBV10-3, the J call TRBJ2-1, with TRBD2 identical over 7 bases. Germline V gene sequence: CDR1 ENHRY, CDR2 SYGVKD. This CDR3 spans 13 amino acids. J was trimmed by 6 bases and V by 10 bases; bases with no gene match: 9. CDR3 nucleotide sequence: TGTGCCACAAGGGCGGGAGATGTCAATGAGCAGTTCTTC. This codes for CATRAGDVNEQFF.